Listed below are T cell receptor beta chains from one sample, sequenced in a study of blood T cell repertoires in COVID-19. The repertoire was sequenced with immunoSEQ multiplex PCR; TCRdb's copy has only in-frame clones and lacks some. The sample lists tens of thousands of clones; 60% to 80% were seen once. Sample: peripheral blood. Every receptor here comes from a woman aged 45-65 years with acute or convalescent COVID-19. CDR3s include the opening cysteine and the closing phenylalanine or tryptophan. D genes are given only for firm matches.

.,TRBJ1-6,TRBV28,CASSLWAGQTDNSPLHF
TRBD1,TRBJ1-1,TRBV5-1,CASSTGGLGGTEAFF
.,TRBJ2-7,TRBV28,CASRSGSQEQYF
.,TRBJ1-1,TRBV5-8,CASSPRLMNTEAFF
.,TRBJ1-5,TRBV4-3,CASSQEMQGNQPQHF
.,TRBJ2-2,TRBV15,CATSIYTGELFF
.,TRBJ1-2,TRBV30,CALGSGDRYGYTF
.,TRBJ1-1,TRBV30,CACATGNVAFF
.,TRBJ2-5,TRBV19,CASSIRRGPQETQYF
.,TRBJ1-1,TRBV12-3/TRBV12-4,CASSYIQGGAFF